Sequencing of this TCR beta chain was carried out in a study of T-cell memory formation after mild COVID-19. The study's findings and limits: Certain responding clones were present in pre-infection memory, suggesting participation of cross-reactive memory. Contracting CD4+ clones sat mainly in CM and EM; CD8+ in EMRA.

5'RACE with constant-segment primers built TCRalpha and TCRbeta cDNA libraries with UMIs. MiXCR, applied by TCRdb to the 5' RACE reads, yields one record per CDR3 protein. The sample holds approximately 580,000 distinct CDR3 sequences; roughly 21% are singletons and the top ten take 9.5% to 15%. The CDR3 is made up of 14 amino acids. The germline gives CDR1 LNHNV, CDR2 YYDKDF (reference sequence). Between the trimmed V and J ends, which lost 3 bases and 1 base, there was a span of 7 bases. Turning to this clonotype: Its antigen is not identified.

This TCR was recovered from an adult woman who had mild COVID-19 (a few samples of this study predate the infection). Cell type and time point are not known. Sequencing used PBMCs or a T cell subset sorted from them (not recorded which). The rearrangement links TRBV15 to TRBJ2-4; D is undetermined. The CDR3 DNA follows: TGTGCCACCAGCAGTCTGAACGCCAAAAACATTCAGTACTTC. Its translation: CATSSLNAKNIQYF.